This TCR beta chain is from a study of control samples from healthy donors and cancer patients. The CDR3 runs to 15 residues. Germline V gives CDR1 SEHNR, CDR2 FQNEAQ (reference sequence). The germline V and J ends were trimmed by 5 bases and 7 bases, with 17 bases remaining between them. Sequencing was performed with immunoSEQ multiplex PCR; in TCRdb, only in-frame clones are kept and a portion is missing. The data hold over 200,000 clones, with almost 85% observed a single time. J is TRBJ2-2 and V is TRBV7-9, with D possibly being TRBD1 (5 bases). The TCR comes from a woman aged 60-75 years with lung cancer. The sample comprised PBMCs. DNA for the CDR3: TGTGCCAGCAGCCCGGACAACACTCTTGGCGGGGAGCTGTTTTTT. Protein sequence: CASSPDNTLGGELFF.